This TCR beta chain is from a study of beta chain features in type 1 diabetes. Study-level findings and limits: VDJ junctions from patients with type 1 diabetes contained fewer insertions and more deletions.

Germline trimming cut 1 base from V and 4 bases from J; bases unmatched to any gene: 5. The germline V gene has CDR1 SGHTA and CDR2 FQGNSA. The CDR3 sequence is 15 residues long. This clone was observed a handful of times. Its antigen is undetermined. Investigators reverse transcribed all isolated RNA, so they sequenced expressed TCRB transcripts. The repertoire was sequenced with immunoSEQ multiplex PCR; TCRdb's copy has only in-frame clones and lacks some. The sample carries approximately 150,000 clones, over 9.5% recorded once. The specimen was naive CD4+ T cells from blood. The clonotype originates from a man younger than 30 in good health. The chain links TRBV7-2 to TRBJ2-3; 7 nucleotides line up with TRBD2. The CDR3 DNA is TGTGCCAGCAGCTTAGAAGCGGGGAGCGCAGATACGCAGTATTTT. Its protein is CASSLEAGSADTQYF.